This TCR beta chain was recorded in a study of T cell responses to AZD1222 COVID-19 vaccine. Study-wide results and caveats: After the peak T cell response, and only then, were repertoires sampled. Unmutated variant regions are reportedly the target of nearly half of TCRs that are spike-specific.

TCRdb's copy holds only in-frame clones and misses some; the assay was immunoSEQ multiplex PCR. Altogether about 81,000 clones are present, 85% to 90% being singletons, with the ten largest covering approximately 5.6%. A note on this clone: Antigen unknown.

CDR3 size: 16 residues. Germline assignment: CDR1 LNHDA and CDR2 SQIVND (reference sequence). Trimming cost V 4 bases and J 0 bases, with 16 bases left between them. Sequenced material: peripheral blood, taken 28 days after the second AZD1222 dose. V is TRBV19 and J is TRBJ2-7; no clear D gene. This TCR was recovered from an adult who received the AZD1222 COVID-19 vaccine. The CDR3 DNA reads as TGTGCCAGTAGTAGGGCCAGACAAGTCGACTCCTACGAGCAGTACTTC. This codes for CASSRARQVDSYEQYF.